This T cell receptor beta chain was captured by sequencing in a study of technical replicates of blood from a few donors. Germline lookup yields CDR1 SNHLY and CDR2 FYNNEI. The CDR3 sequence is 17 residues long. V trimming: 4 bases; J trimming: 4 bases; junction bases outside the gene matches: 13. Libraries were prepared by immunoSEQ multiplex PCR; TCRdb keeps only in-frame clonotypes and omits some of them. Among approximately 75,000 clones listed, about 81% were seen once. V usage is TRBV2 and J usage is TRBJ1-3, with TRBD1 matching over 7 bases. Sequencing was carried out using PBMCs. The TCR sequence derives from a human donor in good health. Some clones in this sample may be carry-over from other donors' samples. CDR3 nucleotide sequence: TGTGCCAGCAGTGGGGCGAGCAACAGGGGAAGAGGAAACACCATATATTTT. Its translation is CASSGASNRGRGNTIYF.